This T cell receptor (beta chain) was recorded in a study of cytomegalovirus exposure and HLA in healthy donors. General study results and limits: Later analysis associated a missense DCLRE1C variant with TCR beta V- and J-gene trimming. With DRB1 most and HLA-C fewest, TCR association rates differed between HLA loci in a later analysis.

To note about this clone: The antigen remains unidentified.

While unrecorded immune exposures were likely, the donors were nominally healthy when sampled. In the PCR, 60 Vbeta and 13 Jbeta primers were used. Authors' data handling: In a later analysis, the count reached roughly 80 million unique TCR beta chains, with roughly 9.9 million shared. Here immunoSEQ multiplex PCR was the method, and the copy in TCRdb shows in-frame clones only, minus some. The D gene and trimming were derived from the DNA, and the V and J assignments and clone size from that table. The table shows some 110,000 clones, with over 75% occurring only once. V lost 3 bases, J lost 5 bases, and 6 bases stayed unmatched. The CDR3 length is 14 residues.

The V gene is TRBV23-1, the J gene TRBJ2-7; 8 positions agree with TRBD1. TRBV23-1 is known as an ORF, though its function is uncertain. Sequencing was done on a sample of PBMCs. The clonotype originates from a man aged 55-75 years in good health and CMV-seropositive. The CDR3, as DNA: TGCGCCAGCAGTCACAGGGGGCTTTCCGACGAGCAGTACTTC. Translation: CASSHRGLSDEQYF.